A single sample gave rise to the 21 T cell receptor beta chains below, sequenced in a study of blood T cell repertoires in COVID-19. The assay was immunoSEQ multiplex PCR, and TCRdb's table has in-frame clones only and misses some. In the table there are around 300,000 clones, approximately 88% of which are singletons. Specimen: PBMCs or T cells enriched from blood (not recorded which). Source of these receptors: a woman aged 40 to 49 who had recovered from COVID-19.

The V call is TRBV4-2, the J call TRBJ1-1; 7 bases match TRBD1. J was trimmed by 0 bases and V by 1 base; bases with no gene match: 2. This CDR3 comprises 15 residues. CDR1 is LGHNA and CDR2 is YNFKEQ in the germline V gene. CDR3 region: CASSQVDRVNTEAFF. The DNA for the CDR3 is TGTGCCAGCAGCCAAGTTGACAGGGTGAACACTGAAGCTTTCTTT.

This clone showed up many times. The chain has TRBV4-3 and TRBJ2-6; tentatively, D is TRBD1 (5 bases). CDR1 and CDR2 (germline): LGHNA, YSLEER. Trimming left V 0 bases short and J 3 bases short, with 9 bases between. The CDR3 has 16 residues. This CDR3 reads CASSQDQGGGANVLTF. The CDR3 nucleotides are TGCGCCAGCAGCCAAGATCAGGGTGGTGGGGCCAACGTCCTGACTTTC.

The chain couples TRBV5-1 to TRBJ2-7; 7 bases line up with TRBD2. V was clipped by 3 bases and J by 2 bases; unmatched bases: 5. Germline V gene lookup returns CDR1 SGHRS and CDR2 YFSETQ. This CDR3 spans 14 amino acids. The CDR3 coding sequence is TGCGCCAGCAGCTCCGGGGAGGGGACCTACGAGCAGTACTTC. Its translation: CASSSGEGTYEQYF.

The genes are TRBV5-1 and TRBJ1-3; 9 nucleotides line up with TRBD1. The CDR3 covers 16 residues. Germline CDR1 reads SGHRS; CDR2 reads YFSETQ. With V trimmed by 4 bases and J by 3 bases, 8 bases remained unmatched. The CDR3 here is CASSLGQGSDGNTIYF. Written as DNA, the CDR3 is TGCGCCAGCAGCCTGGGACAGGGCTCTGATGGAAACACCATATATTTT. Together with reference TRBV5-1 and TRBJ1-3, the CDR3 gives the full variable domain: KAGVTQTPRYLIKTRGQQVTLSCSPISGHRSVSWYQQTPGQGLQFLFEYFSETQRNKGNFPGRFSGRQFSNSRSEMNVSTLELGDSALYLCASSLGQGSDGNTIYFGEGSWLTVV.

CDR3 protein: CASSDSRAGVVREAFF. The CDR3 bases are TGTGCCAGCAGTGACTCCCGGGCAGGGGTCGTCAGAGAAGCTTTCTTT. The chain links TRBV6-4 to TRBJ1-1, with D maybe TRBD1 (6 bases). This CDR3 region has 16 residues. Germline V lookup: CDR1 MRHNA, CDR2 SNTAGT. The V end was cut by 0 bases, the J end by 8 bases, with 19 bases between.

V and J are TRBV5-1 and TRBJ1-1; the match to TRBD1 covers 9 bases. J lost 1 base, V lost 4 bases, and 14 bases had no gene match. CDR1 and CDR2 from the germline V gene are SGHRS and YFSETQ. The CDR3 is made up of 18 amino acids. The DNA for the CDR3 is TGCGCCAGCAGCCGGGCAGGGGTCCGGGACAGGGCGAACACTGAAGCTTTCTTT. Protein sequence: CASSRAGVRDRANTEAFF.

This clone has a count of ten or more. The rearrangement uses TRBV6-4 and TRBJ2-7; 9 bases line up with TRBD2. With 8 bases clipped from V and 1 base from J, the junction kept 9 bases outside the gene matches. CDR3 size: 15 residues. CDR1 and CDR2 from the germline V gene are MRHNA and SNTAGT. CDR3 DNA: TGTGCCAGCGACACCAGACTAGCGGTATCCTACGAGCAGTACTTC. Residues: CASDTRLAVSYEQYF.

V is TRBV15 and J is TRBJ2-5, with TRBD1 as a possible D gene (7 bases). The CDR3 contains 15 residues. Germline assignment: CDR1 LNHNV and CDR2 YYDKDF (reference sequence). V was pared by 0 bases and J by 8 bases, with 16 bases between. Here the CDR3 DNA reads TGTGCCACCAGCAGAGACCATCGACAGGGAGGCACCCAGTACTTC. Translation: CATSRDHRQGGTQYF.

The chain uses TRBV9 and TRBJ1-1; 11 bases map to TRBD1. Germline-derived CDR1 and CDR2 are SGDLS and YYNGEE. This CDR3 region has 17 residues. Trimming cost V 4 bases and J 1 base; bases outside gene matches: 9. The CDR3 region is CASSRLGQGAGNTEAFF. In nucleotides, the CDR3 is TGTGCCAGCAGCAGACTCGGACAGGGGGCTGGGAACACTGAAGCTTTCTTT. Complete variable domain (other parts from reference TRBV9 and TRBJ1-1): DSGVTQTPKHLITATGQRVTLRCSPRSGDLSVYWYQQSLDQGLQFLIQYYNGEERAKGNILERFSAQQFPDLHSELNLSSLELGDSALYFCASSRLGQGAGNTEAFFGQGTRLTVV.

The rearrangement links TRBV7-9 to TRBJ2-2; TRBD1 might be the D (5 bases). Trimming cost V 2 bases and J 2 bases, with 9 bases left between them. Per germline, CDR1 SEHNR and CDR2 FQNEAQ (reference sequence). The CDR3 spans 15 residues. The DNA of the CDR3 is TGTGCCAGCAGCTTACAGGGCCCCAACACCGGGGAGCTGTTTTTT. This translates into CASSLQGPNTGELFF.

This chain connects TRBV2 to TRBJ1-1; no firm D call. V lost 8 bases to trimming and J lost 6 bases, with 13 bases between them. The CDR3 has 12 residues. Germline-derived CDR1 and CDR2 are SNHLY and FYNNEI. CDR3 amino acids: CASGEAGSEAFF. The CDR3 bases are TGTGCCAGCGGAGAGGCGGGATCTGAAGCTTTCTTT.

The V and J genes are TRBV2 and TRBJ1-2; TRBD1 is a possible D gene (6 bases). Trimming removed 6 bases from V and 1 base from J, with 18 bases in between. Germline V gene data show CDR1 as SNHLY and CDR2 as FYNNEI. The CDR3 loop spans 16 amino acids. The DNA of the CDR3 is TGTGCCAGCAGCGTCCTAAGGGGGGGAAGTAACTATGGCTACACCTTC. Protein: CASSVLRGGSNYGYTF. Supplemented by reference TRBV2 and TRBJ1-2, the full variable domain reads EPEVTQTPSHQVTQMGQEVILRCVPISNHLYFYWYRQILGQKVEFLVSFYNNEISEKSEIFDDQFSVERPDGSNFTLKIRSTKLEDSAMYFCASSVLRGGSNYGYTFGSGTRLTVV.

The V call is TRBV27, the J call TRBJ1-2; D gene ambiguous. The germline V gene has CDR1 MNHEY and CDR2 SMNVEV (reference sequence). V was cut by 3 bases and J by 0 bases, with 5 bases left in between. CDR3 length: 13 residues. CDR3 residues: CASSFRANYGYTF. The DNA for the CDR3 is TGTGCCAGCAGTTTTCGGGCTAACTATGGCTACACCTTC.

J is TRBJ1-5 and V is TRBV6-4; no firm D call. CDR1 MRHNA and CDR2 SNTAGT come from the germline V gene. V was clipped by 5 bases and J by 6 bases, with 23 bases between them. CDR3 size: 17 residues. The DNA of the CDR3 is TGTGCCAGCAGTCCTTCGCCTCGGACGGCGGCGGGTCAGCCCCAGCATTTT. It yields the protein CASSPSPRTAAGQPQHF.

V usage is TRBV6-1 and J usage is TRBJ2-7, with D possibly TRBD1 on 5 matching bases. The V and J ends lost 0 bases and 3 bases respectively, with 12 bases between them. This CDR3 region has 15 residues. The V gene's germline CDR1 is MNHNS and CDR2 SASEGT. The CDR3 bases are TGTGCCAGCAGTGAAGCGGGGCAGGTAGGCTACGAGCAGTACTTC. This encodes CASSEAGQVGYEQYF.

The chain uses TRBV28 and TRBJ1-1, with TRBD1 matching over 7 bases. This CDR3 comprises 14 residues. V was pared by 4 bases and J by 3 bases, with 5 bases of the junction left unmatched. Germline V gene sequence: CDR1 MDHEN, CDR2 SYDVKM. CDR3 coding DNA: TGTGCCAGCAGTTCACAGGGGCGGGACACTGAAGCTTTCTTT. Protein sequence: CASSSQGRDTEAFF.

This clone appeared a single time. The chain employs TRBV28 and TRBJ1-2; the match to TRBD1 covers 9 bases. The CDR3 runs 14 residues. Germline CDR1 MDHEN, CDR2 SYDVKM. With V trimmed by 6 bases and J by 7 bases, 9 bases remained unmatched. The CDR3 nucleotides read TGTGCCAGCAGACCCCCGGGACAGGGATTTGGCTACACCTTC. This codes for CASRPPGQGFGYTF.

This clone was detected only once. This chain connects TRBV7-3 to TRBJ2-3; D not certain. Germline-derived CDR1 and CDR2 are SGHTA and FQGTGA. The CDR3 spans 16 residues. V was clipped by 2 bases and J by 0 bases, with 12 bases between them. Written as DNA, the CDR3 is TGTGCCAGCAGCTTAGAGGCCACGACGAGCACAGATACGCAGTATTTT. Its protein product is CASSLEATTSTDTQYF.

J is TRBJ1-1 and V is TRBV5-1; maybe TRBD1 (6 bases). CDR1 and CDR2 (germline): SGHRS, YFSETQ. V was clipped by 6 bases and J by 1 base, with 19 bases between them. The CDR3 is 16 residues long. The CDR3: CASTTLPDRPNTEAFF. The CDR3 nucleotides read TGCGCCAGCACCACACTCCCCGACAGGCCGAACACTGAAGCTTTCTTT.

The CDR3 DNA reads TGCGCCAGCAGGGCCGGGACAGGGTTTGAAAAACTGTTTTTT. This codes for CASRAGTGFEKLFF. The chain is built from TRBV5-1 and TRBJ1-4; 9 bases align to TRBD1. Germline V gives CDR1 SGHRS, CDR2 YFSETQ. This CDR3 is 14 amino acids long. The junction had 6 bases not matched to a gene; V was cut back by 5 bases and J by 7 bases.

This clone qualifies as medium-sized (0.01 to 0.1%). The chain carries TRBV7-8 and TRBJ2-7; 11 bases line up with TRBD2. The CDR3 sequence is 15 residues long. Trimming at V came to 3 bases and at J to 7 bases, leaving 8 bases not matched to a gene. Per the germline V gene, CDR1 is SGHVS and CDR2 is FQNEAQ. DNA for the CDR3: TGTGCCAGCAGCTTTAGCGGGAGGGACCTTAAGGAGCAGTACTTC. Translation: CASSFSGRDLKEQYF.